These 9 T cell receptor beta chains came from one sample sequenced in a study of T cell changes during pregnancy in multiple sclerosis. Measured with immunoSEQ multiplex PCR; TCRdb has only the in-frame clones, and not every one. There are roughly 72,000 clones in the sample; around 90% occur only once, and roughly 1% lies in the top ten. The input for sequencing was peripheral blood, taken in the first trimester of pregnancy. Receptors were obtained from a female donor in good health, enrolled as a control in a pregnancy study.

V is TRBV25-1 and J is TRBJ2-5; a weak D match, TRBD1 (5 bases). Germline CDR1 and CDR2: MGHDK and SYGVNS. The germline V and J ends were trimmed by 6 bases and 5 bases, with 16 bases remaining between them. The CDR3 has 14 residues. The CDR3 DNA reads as TGTGCCAGCAGCCCCACCCTGGGGCTGGAGACCCAGTACTTC. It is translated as CASSPTLGLETQYF. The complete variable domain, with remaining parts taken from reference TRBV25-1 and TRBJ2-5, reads EADIYQTPRYLVIGTGKKITLECSQTMGHDKMYWYQQDPGMELHLIHYSYGVNSTEKGDLSSESTVSRIRTEHFPLTLESARPSHTSQYLCASSPTLGLETQYFGPGTRLLVL.

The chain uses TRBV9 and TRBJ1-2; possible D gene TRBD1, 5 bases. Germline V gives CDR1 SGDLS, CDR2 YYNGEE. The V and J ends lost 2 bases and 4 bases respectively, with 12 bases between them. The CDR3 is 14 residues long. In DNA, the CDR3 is TGTGCCAGCAGCGTTGGACAAGAGGCCTATGGCTACACCTTC. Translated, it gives CASSVGQEAYGYTF. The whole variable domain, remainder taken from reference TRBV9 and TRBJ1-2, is DSGVTQTPKHLITATGQRVTLRCSPRSGDLSVYWYQQSLDQGLQFLIQYYNGEERAKGNILERFSAQQFPDLHSELNLSSLELGDSALYFCASSVGQEAYGYTFGSGTRLTVV.

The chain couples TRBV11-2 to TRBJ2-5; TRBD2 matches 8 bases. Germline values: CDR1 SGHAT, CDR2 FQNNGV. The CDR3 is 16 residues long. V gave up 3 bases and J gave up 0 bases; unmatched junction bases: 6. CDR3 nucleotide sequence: TGTGCCAGCAGCTTCCGGGGGGGATTTAACCAAGAGACCCAGTACTTC. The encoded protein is CASSFRGGFNQETQYF.

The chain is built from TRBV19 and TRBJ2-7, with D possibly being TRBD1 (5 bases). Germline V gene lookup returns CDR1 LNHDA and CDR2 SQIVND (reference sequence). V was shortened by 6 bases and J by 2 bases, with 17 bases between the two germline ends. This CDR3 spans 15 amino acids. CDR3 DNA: TGTGCCAGTAGGGGATTTACAGGTGCTACCTACGAGCAGTACTTC. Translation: CASRGFTGATYEQYF.

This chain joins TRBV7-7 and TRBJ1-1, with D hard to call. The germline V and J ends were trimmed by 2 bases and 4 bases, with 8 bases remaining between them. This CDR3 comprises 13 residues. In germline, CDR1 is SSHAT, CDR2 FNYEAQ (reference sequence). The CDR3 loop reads CASSLNEGTEAFF. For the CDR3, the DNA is TGTGCCAGCAGCTTAAACGAGGGCACTGAAGCTTTCTTT.

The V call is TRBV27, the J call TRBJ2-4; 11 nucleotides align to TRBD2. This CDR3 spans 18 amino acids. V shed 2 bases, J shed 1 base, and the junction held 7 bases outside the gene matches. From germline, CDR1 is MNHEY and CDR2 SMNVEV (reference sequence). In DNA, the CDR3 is TGTGCCAGCAGTTTAAGTACTAGCGGGGGTGGGGCCAAAAACATTCAGTACTTC. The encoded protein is CASSLSTSGGGAKNIQYF.

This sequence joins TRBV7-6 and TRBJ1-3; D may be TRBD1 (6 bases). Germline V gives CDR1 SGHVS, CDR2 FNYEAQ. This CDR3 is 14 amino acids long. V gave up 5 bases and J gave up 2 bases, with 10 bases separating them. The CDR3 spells CASSLRGAGNTIYF. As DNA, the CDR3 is TGTGCCAGCAGCCTCAGGGGTGCTGGAAACACCATATATTTT.

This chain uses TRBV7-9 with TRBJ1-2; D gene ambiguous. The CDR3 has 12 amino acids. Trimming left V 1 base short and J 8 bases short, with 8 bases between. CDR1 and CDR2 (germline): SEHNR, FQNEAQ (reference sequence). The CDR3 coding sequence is TGTGCCAGCAGCTTAGGGGGAGGCGGCTACACCTTC. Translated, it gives CASSLGGGGYTF.

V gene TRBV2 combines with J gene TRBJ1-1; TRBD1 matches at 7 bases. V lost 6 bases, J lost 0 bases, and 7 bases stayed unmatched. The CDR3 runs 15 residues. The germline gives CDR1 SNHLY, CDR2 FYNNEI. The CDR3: CASRGTGTVNTEAFF. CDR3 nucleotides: TGTGCCAGCAGGGGGACCGGGACAGTGAACACTGAAGCTTTCTTT.